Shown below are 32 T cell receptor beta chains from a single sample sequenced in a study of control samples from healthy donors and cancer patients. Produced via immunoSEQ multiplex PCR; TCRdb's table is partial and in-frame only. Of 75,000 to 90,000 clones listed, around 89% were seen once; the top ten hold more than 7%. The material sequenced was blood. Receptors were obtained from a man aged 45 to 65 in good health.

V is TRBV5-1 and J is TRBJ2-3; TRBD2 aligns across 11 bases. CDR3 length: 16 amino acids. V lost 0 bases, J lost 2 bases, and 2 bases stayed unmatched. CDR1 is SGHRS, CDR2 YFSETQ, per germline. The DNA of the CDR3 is TGCGCCAGCAGCTTGGTAGCGGGGGGGGCCACAGATACGCAGTATTTT. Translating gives CASSLVAGGATDTQYF.

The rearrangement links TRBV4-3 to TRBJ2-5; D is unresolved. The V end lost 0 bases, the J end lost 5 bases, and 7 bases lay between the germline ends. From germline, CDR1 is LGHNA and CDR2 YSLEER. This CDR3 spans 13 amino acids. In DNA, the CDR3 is TGCGCCAGCAGCCAAGATCTTCGGGAGACCCAGTACTTC. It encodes CASSQDLRETQYF.

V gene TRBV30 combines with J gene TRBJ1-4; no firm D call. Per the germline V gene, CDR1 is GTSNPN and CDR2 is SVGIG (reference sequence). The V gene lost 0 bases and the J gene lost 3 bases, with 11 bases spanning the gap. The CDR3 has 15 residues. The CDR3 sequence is CAWSVQRGANEKLFF. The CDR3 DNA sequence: TGTGCCTGGAGTGTACAGCGTGGGGCTAATGAAAAACTGTTTTTT.

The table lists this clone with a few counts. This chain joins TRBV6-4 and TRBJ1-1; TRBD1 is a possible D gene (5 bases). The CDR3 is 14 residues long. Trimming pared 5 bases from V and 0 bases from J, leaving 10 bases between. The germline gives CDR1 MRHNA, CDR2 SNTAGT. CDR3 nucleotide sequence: TGTGCCAGCAGTCCCGGGGGTGTGAACACTGAAGCTTTCTTT. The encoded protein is CASSPGGVNTEAFF.

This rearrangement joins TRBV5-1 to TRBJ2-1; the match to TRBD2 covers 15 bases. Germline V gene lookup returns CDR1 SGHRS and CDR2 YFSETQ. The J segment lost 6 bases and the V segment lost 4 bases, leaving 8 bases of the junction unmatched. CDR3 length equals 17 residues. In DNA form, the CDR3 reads TGCGCCAGCAGCGGCTGGACTAGCGGGGGGGCAGGCAATGAGCAGTTCTTC. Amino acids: CASSGWTSGGAGNEQFF.

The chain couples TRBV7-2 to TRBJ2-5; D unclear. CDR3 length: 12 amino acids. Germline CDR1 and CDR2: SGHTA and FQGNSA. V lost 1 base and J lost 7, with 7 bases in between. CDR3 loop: CASSLVTGTQYF. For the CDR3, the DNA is TGTGCCAGCAGCTTAGTAACGGGGACCCAGTACTTC.

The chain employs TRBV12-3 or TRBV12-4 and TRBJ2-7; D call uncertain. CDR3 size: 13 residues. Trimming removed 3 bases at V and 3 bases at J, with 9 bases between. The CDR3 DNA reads TGTGCCAGCAGTTTTTCCCAACACTACGAGCAGTACTTC. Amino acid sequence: CASSFSQHYEQYF.

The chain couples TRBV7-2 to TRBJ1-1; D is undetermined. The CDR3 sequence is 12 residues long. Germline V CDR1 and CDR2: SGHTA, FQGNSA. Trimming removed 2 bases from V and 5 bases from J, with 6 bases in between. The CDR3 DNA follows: TGTGCCAGCAGCTTACCCGGGACTGAAGCTTTCTTT. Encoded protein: CASSLPGTEAFF.

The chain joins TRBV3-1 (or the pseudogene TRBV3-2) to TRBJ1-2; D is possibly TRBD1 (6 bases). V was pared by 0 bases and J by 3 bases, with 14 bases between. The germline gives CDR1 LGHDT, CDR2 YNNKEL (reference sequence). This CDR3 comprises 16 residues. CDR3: CASSQEGQGKDYGYTF. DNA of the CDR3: TGTGCCAGCAGCCAAGAGGGGCAGGGGAAAGACTATGGCTACACCTTC.

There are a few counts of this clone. CDR3 coding DNA: TGTGCCAGCAGCTTGGATCCCGGGAACACTGAAGCTTTCTTT. Translated, it gives CASSLDPGNTEAFF. The chain combines TRBV5-5 with TRBJ1-1; D gene unclear. The CDR3 contains 14 residues. CDR1 is SGHKS, CDR2 YYEKEE, per germline (reference sequence). Trimming took off 0 bases at V and 1 base at J, with 7 bases between the two ends.

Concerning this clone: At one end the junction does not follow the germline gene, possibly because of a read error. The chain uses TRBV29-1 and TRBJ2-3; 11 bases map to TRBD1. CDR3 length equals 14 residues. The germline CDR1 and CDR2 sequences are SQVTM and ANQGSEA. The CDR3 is CSVEGGQGVDTQYF. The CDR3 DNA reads TGCAGCGTGGAAGGGGGACAGGGGGTGGATACGCAGTATTTT.

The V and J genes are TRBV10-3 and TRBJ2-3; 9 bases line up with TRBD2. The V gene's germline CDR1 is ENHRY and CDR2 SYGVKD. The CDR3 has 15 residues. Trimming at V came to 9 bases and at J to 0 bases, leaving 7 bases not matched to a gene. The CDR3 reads CAMGTSQPSTDTQYF. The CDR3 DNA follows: TGTGCCATGGGGACTAGCCAGCCTAGCACAGATACGCAGTATTTT.

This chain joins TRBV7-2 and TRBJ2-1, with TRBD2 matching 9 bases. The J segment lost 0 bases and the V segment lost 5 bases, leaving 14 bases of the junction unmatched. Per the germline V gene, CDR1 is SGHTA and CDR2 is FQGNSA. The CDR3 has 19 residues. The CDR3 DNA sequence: TGTGCCAGCAGCCTGGAGGGACTAGCAGTGTATTACTCCTACAATGAGCAGTTCTTC. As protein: CASSLEGLAVYYSYNEQFF.

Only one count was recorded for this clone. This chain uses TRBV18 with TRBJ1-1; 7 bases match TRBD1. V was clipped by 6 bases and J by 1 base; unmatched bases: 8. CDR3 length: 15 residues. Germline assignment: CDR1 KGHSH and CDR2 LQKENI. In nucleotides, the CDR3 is TGTGCCAGCTCGACACAGGGGCGGGGGAACACTGAAGCTTTCTTT. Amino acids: CASSTQGRGNTEAFF.

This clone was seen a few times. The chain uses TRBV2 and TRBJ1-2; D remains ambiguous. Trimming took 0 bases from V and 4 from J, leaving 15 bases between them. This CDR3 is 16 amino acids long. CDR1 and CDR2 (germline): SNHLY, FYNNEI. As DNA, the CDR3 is TGTGCCAGCAGTGAAGCGCTTTTGCTATTGAGCTATGGCTACACCTTC. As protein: CASSEALLLLSYGYTF.

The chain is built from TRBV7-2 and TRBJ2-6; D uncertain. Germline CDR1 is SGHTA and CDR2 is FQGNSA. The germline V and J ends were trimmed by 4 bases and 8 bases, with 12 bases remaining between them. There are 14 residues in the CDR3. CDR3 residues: CASSSRDGSNVLTF. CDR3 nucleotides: TGTGCCAGCAGCTCGCGTGATGGTTCCAACGTCCTGACTTTC.

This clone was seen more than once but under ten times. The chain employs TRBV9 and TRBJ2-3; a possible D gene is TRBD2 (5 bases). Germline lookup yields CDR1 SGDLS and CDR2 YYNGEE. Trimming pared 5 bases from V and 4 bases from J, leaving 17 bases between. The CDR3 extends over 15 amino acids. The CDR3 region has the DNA TGTGCCAGCAGTAGACGGGGTCAGGTTCCAGATACGCAGTATTTT. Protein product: CASSRRGQVPDTQYF.

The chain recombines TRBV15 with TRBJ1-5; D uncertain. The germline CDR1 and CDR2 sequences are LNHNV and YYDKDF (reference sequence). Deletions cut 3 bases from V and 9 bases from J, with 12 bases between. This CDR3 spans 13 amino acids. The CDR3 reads CATSRRDMGPQHF. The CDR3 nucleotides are TGTGCCACCAGCAGGAGGGATATGGGGCCCCAGCATTTT. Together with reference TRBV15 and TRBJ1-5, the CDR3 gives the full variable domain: DAMVIQNPRYQVTQFGKPVTLSCSQTLNHNVMYWYQQKSSQAPKLLFHYYDKDFNNEADTPDNFQSRRPNTSFCFLDIRSPGLGDTAMYLCATSRRDMGPQHFGDGTRLSIL.

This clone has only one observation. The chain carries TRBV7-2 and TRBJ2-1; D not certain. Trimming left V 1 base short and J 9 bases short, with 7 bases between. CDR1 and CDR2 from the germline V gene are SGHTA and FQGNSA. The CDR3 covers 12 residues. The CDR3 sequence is CASSLGVREQFF. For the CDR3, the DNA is TGTGCCAGCAGCTTAGGGGTCCGTGAGCAGTTCTTC.

For the CDR3, the DNA is TGTGCCAGCAGTTTAGGGACAGGGGGCCAGTATGGCTACACCTTC. Its translation: CASSLGTGGQYGYTF. This chain uses TRBV27 with TRBJ1-2; 12 nucleotides align to TRBD1. Germline V CDR1 and CDR2: MNHEY, SMNVEV (reference sequence). The CDR3 spans 15 residues. V was clipped by 2 bases and J by 5 bases; unmatched bases: 3.

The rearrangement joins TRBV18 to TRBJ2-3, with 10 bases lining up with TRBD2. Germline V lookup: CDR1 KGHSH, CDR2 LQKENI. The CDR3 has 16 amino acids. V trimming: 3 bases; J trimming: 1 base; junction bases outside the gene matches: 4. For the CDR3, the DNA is TGTGCCAGCTCACCGGGACTAGCGATGCGCACAGATACGCAGTATTTT. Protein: CASSPGLAMRTDTQYF.

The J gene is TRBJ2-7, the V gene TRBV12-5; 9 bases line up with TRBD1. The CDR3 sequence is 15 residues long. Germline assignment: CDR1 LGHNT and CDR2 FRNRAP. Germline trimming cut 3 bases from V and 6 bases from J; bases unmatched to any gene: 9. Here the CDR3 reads CASGLGQGPAAEQYF. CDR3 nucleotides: TGTGCTAGTGGTTTAGGACAGGGGCCTGCGGCCGAGCAGTACTTC.

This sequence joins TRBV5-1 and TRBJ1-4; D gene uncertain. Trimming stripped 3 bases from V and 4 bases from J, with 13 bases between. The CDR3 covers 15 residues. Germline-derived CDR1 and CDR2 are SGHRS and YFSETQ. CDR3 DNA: TGCGCCAGCAGCTCCTTTACCACGGGTAATGAAAAACTGTTTTTT. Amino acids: CASSSFTTGNEKLFF.

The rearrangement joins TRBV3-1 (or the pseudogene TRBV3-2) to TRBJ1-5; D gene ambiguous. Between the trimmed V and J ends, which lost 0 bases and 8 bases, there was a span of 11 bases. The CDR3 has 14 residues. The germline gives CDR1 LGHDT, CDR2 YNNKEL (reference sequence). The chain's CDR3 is CASSQDRGREPQHF. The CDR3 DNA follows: TGTGCCAGCAGCCAAGATCGAGGGAGAGAGCCCCAGCATTTT.

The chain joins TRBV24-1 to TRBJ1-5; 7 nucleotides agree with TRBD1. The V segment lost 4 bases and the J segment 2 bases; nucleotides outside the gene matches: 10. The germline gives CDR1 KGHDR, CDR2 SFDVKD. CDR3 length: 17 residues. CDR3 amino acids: CATSESDRIGGNQPQHF. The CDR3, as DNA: TGTGCCACCAGTGAGTCGGACAGGATCGGGGGCAATCAGCCCCAGCATTTT.

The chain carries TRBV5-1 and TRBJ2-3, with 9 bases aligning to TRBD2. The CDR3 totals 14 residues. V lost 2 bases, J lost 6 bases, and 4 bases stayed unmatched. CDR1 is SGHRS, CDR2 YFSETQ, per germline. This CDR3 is CASSFSGSPDTQYF. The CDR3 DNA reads TGCGCCAGCAGCTTTAGCGGGAGCCCGGATACGCAGTATTTT.

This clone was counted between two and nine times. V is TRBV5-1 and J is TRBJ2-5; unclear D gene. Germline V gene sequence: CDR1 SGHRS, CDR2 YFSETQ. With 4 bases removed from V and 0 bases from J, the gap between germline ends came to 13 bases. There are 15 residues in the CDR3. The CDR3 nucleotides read TGCGCCAGCAGCACGGCGGCCCATAACCAAGAGACCCAGTACTTC. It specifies CASSTAAHNQETQYF.

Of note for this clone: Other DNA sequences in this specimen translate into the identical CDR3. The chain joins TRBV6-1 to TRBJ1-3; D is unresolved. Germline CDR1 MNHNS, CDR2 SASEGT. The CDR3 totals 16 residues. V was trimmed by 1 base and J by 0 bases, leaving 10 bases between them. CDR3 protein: CASSEGRQNSGNTIYF. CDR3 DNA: TGTGCCAGCAGTGAAGGTCGGCAGAACTCTGGAAACACCATATATTTT.

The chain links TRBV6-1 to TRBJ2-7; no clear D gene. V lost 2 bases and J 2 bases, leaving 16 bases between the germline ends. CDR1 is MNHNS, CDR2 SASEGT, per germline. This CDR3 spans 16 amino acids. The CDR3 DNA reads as TGTGCCAGCAGTGAATTGATCGGGTCCCCTACCTACGAGCAGTACTTC. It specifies CASSELIGSPTYEQYF.

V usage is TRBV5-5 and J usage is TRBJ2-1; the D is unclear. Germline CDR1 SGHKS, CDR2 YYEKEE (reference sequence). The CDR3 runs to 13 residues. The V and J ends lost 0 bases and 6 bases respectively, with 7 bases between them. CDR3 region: CASSLDTTNEQFF. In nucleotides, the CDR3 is TGTGCCAGCAGCTTGGACACCACCAATGAGCAGTTCTTC.

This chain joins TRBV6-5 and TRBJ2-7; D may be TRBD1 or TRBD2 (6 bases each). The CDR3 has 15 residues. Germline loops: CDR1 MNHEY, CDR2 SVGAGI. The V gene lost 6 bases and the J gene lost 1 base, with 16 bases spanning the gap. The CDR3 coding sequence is TGTGCCAGCAGAGGGGGAGGTGTGGGATCCTACGAGCAGTACTTC. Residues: CASRGGGVGSYEQYF.

The CDR3 region is CASAYQGNTIYF. The CDR3, as DNA: TGTGCCAGCGCTTATCAAGGAAACACCATATATTTT. The rearrangement joins TRBV12-3 or TRBV12-4 to TRBJ1-3, with D hard to call. The V and J ends lost 8 bases and 4 bases respectively, with 9 bases between them. This CDR3 contains 12 residues.